This TCR beta chain was documented in a study of metastatic and nonmetastatic thyroid tumors. Study as a whole: The study looked at repertoires side by side in blood and in tumor or nodule tissue from malignant and benign thyroid patients. Study-wide points: Reportedly, malignant thyroid tumors had significantly higher TCR beta diversity than benign nodules, in blood and tumor.

This CDR3 is 13 amino acids long. Germline V gene lookup returns CDR1 LNHNV and CDR2 YYDKDF (reference sequence). The V gene lost 1 base and the J gene lost 4 bases, with 7 bases spanning the gap. Every patient was untreated before thyroid surgery. This clone was seen only a few times. Its antigen is unidentified. Original handling: CDR3 was compared across clinicopathological groups, and the resulting differences were used to build a distant-metastasis classifier for papillary thyroid cancer. TCRdb reprocessed the PCR reads using MiXCR. The V and J calls shown here were made by TCRdb, not taken from the authors' results. This sample carries over 30,000 clones, 6% to 9.5% of them seen once, and the ten largest clones take around 45%.

The sequenced material came from blood. The chain joins TRBV15 to TRBJ1-1; D is unclear. The source of this sequence is a female donor with papillary thyroid cancer or a benign thyroid nodule (not recorded which). Some clones in this sample may be carry-over from other donors' samples. The CDR3 nucleotides are TGTGCCACCAGCAGAGTTGGCTCCACTGAAGCTTTCTTT. Its protein is CATSRVGSTEAFF.